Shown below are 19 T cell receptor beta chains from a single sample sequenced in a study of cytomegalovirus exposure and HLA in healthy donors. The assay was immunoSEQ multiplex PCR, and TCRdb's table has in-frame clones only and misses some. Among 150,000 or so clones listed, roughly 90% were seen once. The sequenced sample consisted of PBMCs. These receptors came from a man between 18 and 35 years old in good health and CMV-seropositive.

Written as DNA, the CDR3 is TGTGCCAGTAGCCCTAGCACAGATACGCAGTATTTT. This translates into CASSPSTDTQYF. The chain has TRBV19 and TRBJ2-3; D gene uncertain. This CDR3 has 12 amino acids. Trimming took 6 bases from V and 0 from J, leaving 4 bases between them. In germline, CDR1 is LNHDA, CDR2 SQIVND (reference sequence).

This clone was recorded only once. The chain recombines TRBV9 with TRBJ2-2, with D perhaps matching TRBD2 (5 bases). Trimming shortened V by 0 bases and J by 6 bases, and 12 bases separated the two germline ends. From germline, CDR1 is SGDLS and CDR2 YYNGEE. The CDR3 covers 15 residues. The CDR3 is CASSVVSSTAGELFF. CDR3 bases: TGTGCCAGCAGCGTAGTTTCTAGCACCGCCGGGGAGCTGTTTTTT.

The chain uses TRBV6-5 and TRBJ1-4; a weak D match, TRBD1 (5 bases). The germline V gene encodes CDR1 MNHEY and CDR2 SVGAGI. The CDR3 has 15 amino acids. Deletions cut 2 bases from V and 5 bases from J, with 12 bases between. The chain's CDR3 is CASSYRPGGNEKLFF. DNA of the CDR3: TGTGCCAGCAGTTACCGGCCGGGGGGAAATGAAAAACTGTTTTTT.

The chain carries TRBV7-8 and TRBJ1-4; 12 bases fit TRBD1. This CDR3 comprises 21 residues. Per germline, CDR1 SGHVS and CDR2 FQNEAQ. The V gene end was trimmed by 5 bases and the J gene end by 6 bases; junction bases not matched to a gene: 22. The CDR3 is CASSTSRILSGQGALDEKLFF. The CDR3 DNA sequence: TGTGCCAGCAGCACTAGCCGGATCCTCTCGGGACAGGGGGCGCTAGATGAAAAACTGTTTTTT.

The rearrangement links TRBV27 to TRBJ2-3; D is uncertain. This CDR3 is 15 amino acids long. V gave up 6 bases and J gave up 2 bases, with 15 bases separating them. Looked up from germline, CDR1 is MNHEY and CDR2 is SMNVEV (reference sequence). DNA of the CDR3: TGTGCCAGCAGGGCAGTGGGCACAAACACAGATACGCAGTATTTT. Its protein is CASRAVGTNTDTQYF.

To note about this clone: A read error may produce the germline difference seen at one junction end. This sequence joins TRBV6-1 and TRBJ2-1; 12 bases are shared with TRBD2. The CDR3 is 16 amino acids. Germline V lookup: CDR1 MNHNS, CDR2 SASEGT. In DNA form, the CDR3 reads TGTGCCAGCAGCGAAGGTCTAGCGGGGGGGCGAATTGAGCAGTTCTTC. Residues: CASSEGLAGGRIEQFF.

DNA of the CDR3: TGTGCCAGCAGCTTAGGCCCTAGCGGCCACTCCTACGAGCAGTACTTC. Translation gives CASSLGPSGHSYEQYF. The chain employs TRBV7-2 and TRBJ2-7, with 7 bases that match TRBD2. Trimming took 1 base from V and 0 from J; bases not matched to a gene: 6. Germline V CDR1 and CDR2: SGHTA, FQGNSA. This CDR3 comprises 16 residues.

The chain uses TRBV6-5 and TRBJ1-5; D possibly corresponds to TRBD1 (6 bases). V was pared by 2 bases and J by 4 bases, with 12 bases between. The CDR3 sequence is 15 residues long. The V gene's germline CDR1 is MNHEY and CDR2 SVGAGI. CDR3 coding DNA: TGTGCCAGCAGTTACCTACCCAGGGGTAATCAGCCCCAGCATTTT. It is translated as CASSYLPRGNQPQHF.

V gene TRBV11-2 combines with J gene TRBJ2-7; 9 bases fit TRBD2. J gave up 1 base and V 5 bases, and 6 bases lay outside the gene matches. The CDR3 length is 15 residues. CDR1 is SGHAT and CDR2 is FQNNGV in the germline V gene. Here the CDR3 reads CASSATSGSSYEQYF. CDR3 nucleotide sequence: TGTGCCAGCAGCGCCACTAGCGGGTCTTCCTACGAGCAGTACTTC.

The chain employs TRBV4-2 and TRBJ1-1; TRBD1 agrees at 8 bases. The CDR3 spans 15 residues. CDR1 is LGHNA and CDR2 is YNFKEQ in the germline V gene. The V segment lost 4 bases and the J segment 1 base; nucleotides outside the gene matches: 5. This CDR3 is CASSLGQGGNTEAFF. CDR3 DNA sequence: TGTGCCAGCAGCCTAGGACAGGGCGGGAACACTGAAGCTTTCTTT.

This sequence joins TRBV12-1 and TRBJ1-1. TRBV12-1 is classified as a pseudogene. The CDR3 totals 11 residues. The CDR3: CASSFRTEAFF. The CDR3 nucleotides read TGTGCCAGCAGCTTCCGGACTGAAGCTTTCTTT.

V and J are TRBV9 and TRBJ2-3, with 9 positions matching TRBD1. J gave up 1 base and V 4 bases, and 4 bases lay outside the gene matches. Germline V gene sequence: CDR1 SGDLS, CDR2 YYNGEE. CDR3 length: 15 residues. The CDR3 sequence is CASSLTGGGTDTQYF. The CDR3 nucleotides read TGTGCCAGCAGCCTTACAGGGGGCGGCACAGATACGCAGTATTTT.

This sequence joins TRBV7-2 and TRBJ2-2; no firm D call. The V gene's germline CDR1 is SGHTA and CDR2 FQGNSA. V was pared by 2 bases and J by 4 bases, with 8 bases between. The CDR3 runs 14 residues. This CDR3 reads CASSLLPPTGELFF. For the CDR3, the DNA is TGTGCCAGCAGCTTACTACCCCCCACCGGGGAGCTGTTTTTT.

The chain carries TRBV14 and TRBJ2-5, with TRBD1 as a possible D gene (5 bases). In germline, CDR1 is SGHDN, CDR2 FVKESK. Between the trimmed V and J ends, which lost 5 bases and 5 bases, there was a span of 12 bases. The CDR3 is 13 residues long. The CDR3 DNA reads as TGTGCCAGCAGCACTTACTCAGGGGAGACCCAGTACTTC. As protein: CASSTYSGETQYF. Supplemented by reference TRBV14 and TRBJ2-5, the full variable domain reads EAGVTQFPSHSVIEKGQTVTLRCDPISGHDNLYWYRRVMGKEIKFLLHFVKESKQDESGMPNNRFLAERTGGTYSTLKVQPAELEDSGVYFCASSTYSGETQYFGPGTRLLVL.

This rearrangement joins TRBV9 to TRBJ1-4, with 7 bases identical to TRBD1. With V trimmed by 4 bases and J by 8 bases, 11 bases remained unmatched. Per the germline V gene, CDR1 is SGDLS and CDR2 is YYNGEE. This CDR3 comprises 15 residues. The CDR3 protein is CASSPGQVGEEKLFF. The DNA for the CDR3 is TGTGCCAGCAGCCCCGGACAGGTCGGAGAGGAAAAACTGTTTTTT.

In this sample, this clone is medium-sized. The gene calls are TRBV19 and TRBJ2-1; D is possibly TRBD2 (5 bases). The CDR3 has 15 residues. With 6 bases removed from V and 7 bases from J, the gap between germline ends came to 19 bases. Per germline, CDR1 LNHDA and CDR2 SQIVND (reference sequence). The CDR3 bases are TGTGCCAGTAGAGTCGGGATTTTAGAATCAAATGAGCAGTTCTTC. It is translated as CASRVGILESNEQFF.

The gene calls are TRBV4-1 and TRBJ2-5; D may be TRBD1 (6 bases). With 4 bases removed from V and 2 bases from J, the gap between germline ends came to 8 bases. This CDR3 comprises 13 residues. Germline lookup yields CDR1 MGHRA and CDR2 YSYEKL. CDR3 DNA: TGCGCCAGCAGCCGGGGGACACAAGAGACCCAGTACTTC. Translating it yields CASSRGTQETQYF.

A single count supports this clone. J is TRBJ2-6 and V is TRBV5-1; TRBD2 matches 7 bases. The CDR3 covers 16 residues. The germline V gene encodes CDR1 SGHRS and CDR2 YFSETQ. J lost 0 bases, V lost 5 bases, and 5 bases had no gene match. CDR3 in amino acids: CASRSGDRSGANVLTF. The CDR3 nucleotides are TGCGCCAGCAGGAGCGGGGATCGCTCTGGGGCCAACGTCCTGACTTTC.

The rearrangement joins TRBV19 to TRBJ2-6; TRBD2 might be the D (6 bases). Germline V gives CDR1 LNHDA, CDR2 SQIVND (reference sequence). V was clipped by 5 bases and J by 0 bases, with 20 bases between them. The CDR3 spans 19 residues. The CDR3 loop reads CASSSNKGLLLSGANVLTF. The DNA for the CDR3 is TGTGCCAGTAGTTCCAATAAGGGACTGCTCCTCTCTGGGGCCAACGTCCTGACTTTC.